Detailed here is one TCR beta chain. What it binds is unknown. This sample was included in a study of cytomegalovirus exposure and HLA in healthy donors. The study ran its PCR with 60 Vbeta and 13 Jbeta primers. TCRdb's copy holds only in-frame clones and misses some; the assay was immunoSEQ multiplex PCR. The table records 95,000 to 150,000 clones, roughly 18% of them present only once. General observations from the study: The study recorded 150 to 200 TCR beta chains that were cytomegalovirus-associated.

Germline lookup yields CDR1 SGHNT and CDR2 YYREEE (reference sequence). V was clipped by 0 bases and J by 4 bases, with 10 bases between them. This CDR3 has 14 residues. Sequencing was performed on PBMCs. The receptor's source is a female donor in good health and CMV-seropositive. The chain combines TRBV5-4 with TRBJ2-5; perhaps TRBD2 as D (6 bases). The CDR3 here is CASSLGEEGETQYF. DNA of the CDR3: TGTGCCAGCAGCTTGGGGGAGGAAGGAGAGACCCAGTACTTC.